Below, one T cell receptor (beta chain) is given with its context. This specimen belongs to a study of blood T cell repertoires in COVID-19. Study in general: T cells, B-cell-depleted T cells, or PBMCs supplied cDNA or gDNA.

TCRdb's copy holds only in-frame clones and misses some; the assay was immunoSEQ multiplex PCR. The sample carries 53,000 or so clones, about 80% recorded once. From germline, CDR1 is MDHEN and CDR2 SYDVKM. The CDR3 runs 16 residues. J gave up 0 bases and V 8 bases, and 11 bases lay outside the gene matches. This chain joins TRBV28 and TRBJ2-7, with TRBD2 identical over 9 bases. This TCR was sampled from a human donor in a cohort sampled during active COVID-19. The specimen was peripheral blood. CDR3 protein: CASQTSGPKSSYEQYF. DNA of the CDR3: TGTGCCAGCCAGACTAGCGGCCCGAAGAGCTCCTACGAGCAGTACTTC.